These 9 T cell receptor beta chains were sequenced from one sample in a study of T cell repertoires in cytomegalovirus infection. Each CDR3 protein is one row after TCRdb ran MiXCR on the reads. Among about 160,000 distinct CDR3 sequences, about 22% were seen once, and the ten largest hold 25%. For these TCRs, the target antigens are not known. Sequences were derived from CD8+ T cells from cultured PBMCs, sampled from culture after CMV antigen stimulation. The receptors shown here come from a human donor in good health (CMV status not recorded). Some clones in this sample may be carry-over from other donors' samples.

The chain has TRBV12-3 or TRBV12-4 and TRBJ2-7, with 7 bases fitting TRBD2. V shed 7 bases and J 5 bases; nucleotides not matched to a gene: 8. This CDR3 has 13 residues. CDR3 residues: CASTLTGGDEQYF. CDR3 nucleotide sequence: TGTGCCAGCACGCTCACGGGAGGAGACGAGCAGTACTTC.

The chain has TRBV20-1 and TRBJ2-1; the D gene is possibly TRBD2 (5 bases). Germline lookup yields CDR1 DFQATT and CDR2 SNEGSKA (reference sequence). This CDR3 contains 14 residues. V was clipped by 3 bases and J by 7 bases, with 16 bases between them. This CDR3 is CSARTQKTNNEQFF. The CDR3 nucleotides are TGCAGTGCTAGGACTCAAAAGACTAATAATGAGCAGTTCTTC.

This clonotype was detected ten times or more. The rearrangement links TRBV7-8 to TRBJ2-5, with 9 bases matching TRBD1. The CDR3 has 15 residues. Germline CDR1 reads SGHVS; CDR2 reads FQNEAQ. J was trimmed by 1 base and V by 5 bases; bases with no gene match: 5. The CDR3 sequence: CASSHRQGGQETQYF. In nucleotides, the CDR3 is TGTGCCAGCAGCCATAGACAGGGGGGCCAAGAGACCCAGTACTTC.

This clonotype was seen a few times. The chain carries TRBV7-2 and TRBJ1-4, with unresolved D. From germline, CDR1 is SGHTA and CDR2 FQGNSA. Trimming stripped 1 base from V and 0 bases from J, with 6 bases between. The CDR3 is 15 residues long. CDR3 in amino acids: CASSLVGATNEKLFF. As DNA, the CDR3 is TGTGCCAGCAGCTTAGTGGGAGCAACTAATGAAAAACTGTTTTTT.

This clonotype has at least ten counts. V gene TRBV27 combines with J gene TRBJ1-1, with a tentative D call TRBD1 (5 bases). CDR3 size: 10 residues. Trimming pared 7 bases from V and 8 bases from J, leaving 8 bases between. The germline gives CDR1 MNHEY, CDR2 SMNVEV (reference sequence). CDR3 sequence reads: CASKGREAFF. DNA for the CDR3: TGTGCCAGCAAGGGACGAGAAGCTTTCTTT.

V usage is TRBV6-1 and J usage is TRBJ2-5, with TRBD2 matching 7 bases. There are 13 residues in the CDR3. V was pared by 10 bases and J by 0 bases, with 5 bases of the junction left unmatched. Germline V gene sequence: CDR1 MNHNS, CDR2 SASEGT. CDR3 amino acids: CAISGTYQETQYF. The DNA for the CDR3 is TGTGCCATAAGCGGGACTTACCAAGAGACCCAGTACTTC.

The V and J genes are TRBV12-3 or TRBV12-4 and TRBJ2-7, with 9 bases that match TRBD2. This CDR3 has 16 amino acids. The V segment lost 4 bases and the J segment 2 bases; nucleotides outside the gene matches: 9. The CDR3 DNA follows: TGTGCCAGCAGTTCCGGCGGGGGGGAAGGACCCTACGAGCAGTACTTC. Protein sequence: CASSSGGGEGPYEQYF.

This chain joins TRBV13 and TRBJ2-1, with TRBD1 matching over 9 bases. V was pared by 6 bases and J by 9 bases, with 12 bases of the junction left unmatched. The CDR3 spans 15 residues. CDR1 is PRHDT and CDR2 is FYEKMQ in the germline V gene (reference sequence). The chain's CDR3 is CASSLDRGLLREQFF. The CDR3 nucleotides read TGTGCCAGCAGTTTGGACAGGGGACTACTACGTGAGCAGTTCTTC.

The chain uses TRBV29-1 and TRBJ1-2; no clear D. The V gene lost 6 bases and the J gene lost 3 bases, with 5 bases spanning the gap. This CDR3 spans 10 amino acids. The germline CDR1 and CDR2 sequences are SQVTM and ANQGSEA. CDR3: CSVLDYGYTF. The CDR3 DNA follows: TGCAGCGTCTTGGACTATGGCTACACCTTC.